A single TCR beta chain is shown here with its context. Antigen specificity is unknown. Donors each provided 8 to 10 milliliters of peripheral blood. A minimum of 5 micrograms of total RNA was extracted per sample. A second PCR of 7 to 11 cycles used a sample-barcoded 5' primer and a J-beta primer mix. A template-switch adaptor that had 12 random nucleotides put a tag on each cDNA molecule. One entry per CDR3 protein results from TCRdb running MiXCR on the 5' RACE reads. Here the sample spans approximately 1.5 million distinct CDR3 sequences, 42% being singletons. The record originates from a study of blood T cells in healthy people across ages. General study points: Age advanced and TCR beta diversity per million T cells fell, roughly linearly.

The germline gives CDR1 SNHLY, CDR2 FYNNEI. This CDR3 spans 14 amino acids. The V and J ends lost 11 bases and 4 bases, in that order; junction bases with no gene match: 9. V and J are TRBV2 and TRBJ2-1; 9 bases align to TRBD2. The sample consisted of blood. The clonotype originates from a woman between 18 and 29 years old in good health. The CDR3 DNA is TGTGCCTGCGTGGCTAGCGGGGCATACAATGAGCAGTTCTTC. It encodes CACVASGAYNEQFF.